These T cell receptor beta chains were read from a single sample in a study of CD8 T cells in Susac syndrome. TCRdb re-analysed the immunoSEQ multiplex PCR reads in MiXCR, keeping a single row per CDR3 protein. The table lists about 120,000 distinct CDR3 sequences, 90% to 95% of them singletons. Material for sequencing was CD4+ T cells from PBMCs. Every receptor here comes from a human donor with multiple sclerosis. The CDR3 runs from the conserved cysteine through the conserved F or W. Fields, in order: D gene, J gene, clone size, V gene, CDR3 DNA, CDR3 protein. D genes are given only for firm matches. The size field is filled for only some rows; it gives once, few, many or a size class.

-	TRBJ1-2	-	TRBV7-9	TGTGCCAGCAAAAGTACCGGGACATACGGCTACACCTTC	CASKSTGTYGYTF
-	TRBJ2-7	-	TRBV7-9	TGTGCCAGCAGCTTAGACGGGGGCACGGGGCGCGAGCAGTACTTC	CASSLDGGTGREQYF
-	TRBJ1-1	-	TRBV9	TGTGCCAGCAGCGTAGATCCAGCGAACACTGAAGCTTTCTTT	CASSVDPANTEAFF
-	TRBJ2-6	once	TRBV7-6	TGTGCCAGCGGTTTAAGGGGACAAAACTCTGGGGCCAACGTCCTGACTTTC	CASGLRGQNSGANVLTF
-	TRBJ2-7	-	TRBV2	TGTGCCAGCAGCACCGGGGGCGGCGCCTACGAGCAGTACTTC	CASSTGGGAYEQYF
-	TRBJ1-4	-	TRBV7-8	TGTGCCACCGAGGGTTTCAATGAAAAACTGTTTTTT	CATEGFNEKLFF
-	TRBJ1-1	-	TRBV18	TGTGCCAGCTCACCGGCTGCGGGGGACACTGAAGCTTTCTTT	CASSPAAGDTEAFF
-	TRBJ1-2	-	TRBV11-3	TGTGCCAGCAGCTACAGGGAGCATGGCTACACCTTC	CASSYREHGYTF
TRBD1	TRBJ2-7	once	TRBV11-2	TGTGCCAGCAGCCTAGTGACAGGGTCCTACGAGCAGTACTTC	CASSLVTGSYEQYF
-	TRBJ2-5	-	TRBV27	TGTGCCAGCAGCCGGGACCTTCAGAAGACCCAGTACTTC	CASSRDLQKTQYF
-	TRBJ2-3	-	TRBV7-9	TGTGCCAGCCCCGAGAGCAGAGATACGCAGTATTTT	CASPESRDTQYF
-	TRBJ1-1	-	TRBV5-6	TGTGCCAGCAGCCTGGGATACCGCATGAACACTGAAGCTTTCTTT	CASSLGYRMNTEAFF
-	TRBJ1-2	-	TRBV28	TGTGCCAGCAGTTTACGGGACGGCGGGGGCTATGGCTACACCTTC	CASSLRDGGGYGYTF
-	TRBJ1-1	few	TRBV9	TGTGCCAGCAGTGTGGACAGGAACACTGAAGCTTTCTTT	CASSVDRNTEAFF
-	TRBJ1-2	-	TRBV27	TGTGCCAGCAGTCCCACCCCCTTGGGGCTGGACGCCACCTTC	CASSPTPLGLDATF
TRBD2	TRBJ2-6	-	TRBV20-1	TGCAGTGCTTTCGGGGGGGCTAGCCGCTCTGGGGCCAACGTCCTGACTTTC	CSAFGGASRSGANVLTF
TRBD1	TRBJ2-7	-	TRBV27	TGTGCCAGCAGTTTAAGGACAGGGGGCTACGAGCAGTACTTC	CASSLRTGGYEQYF
TRBD1	TRBJ2-7	-	TRBV29-1	TGCAGCGTTGAGTTAGGACAGGGCGGGTACGAGCAGTACTTC	CSVELGQGGYEQYF
-	TRBJ1-2	-	TRBV7-6	TGTGCCAGCAGCTTAGGGGTCGGGGGCGAGCACTATGGCTACACCTTC	CASSLGVGGEHYGYTF
-	TRBJ2-7	-	TRBV12-3/TRBV12-4	TGTGCCAGCAGTTTCACGGGGAGCTCCTACGAGCAGTACTTC	CASSFTGSSYEQYF
-	TRBJ2-5	-	TRBV27	TGTGCCAGCAGTCCCGACCCAATCTTCTCAGAGACCCAGTACTTC	CASSPDPIFSETQYF
-	TRBJ2-3	-	TRBV29-1	TGCAGCGTTGACCCCAGGGGAGTTAGCACAGATACGCAGTATTTT	CSVDPRGVSTDTQYF
-	TRBJ1-1	-	TRBV2	TGTGCCGGAAAGGCAGGGGCAGGAATGAACACTGAAGCTTTCTTT	CAGKAGAGMNTEAFF
-	TRBJ2-5	-	TRBV6-2/TRBV6-3	TGTGCCAGCAGTTACCGGCCGGAGACCCAGTACTTC	CASSYRPETQYF
TRBD1	TRBJ1-6	-	TRBV30	TGTGCCTGGAGCGCAGGACAGGATAATTCACCCCTCCACTTT	CAWSAGQDNSPLHF
TRBD1	TRBJ1-3	once	TRBV15	TGTGCCACCAGCAGAGATATAGGGGGCAAGGGAGGAAACACCATATATTTT	CATSRDIGGKGGNTIYF
-	TRBJ2-3	-	TRBV20-1	TGCAGTGCTATCAGGGGGGGGAGTACAGATACGCAGTATTTT	CSAIRGGSTDTQYF
-	TRBJ1-2	-	TRBV30	TGTGCCTGGAGTGTACGCTTGGGGCAGGGAAGTGGCTACACCTTC	CAWSVRLGQGSGYTF
-	TRBJ1-1	once	TRBV4-1	TGCGCCAGCAGCCAAGATCCACGGCAGATGAACACTGAAGCTTTCTTT	CASSQDPRQMNTEAFF
-	TRBJ1-6	-	TRBV28	TGTGCCAGCATCCGGGCAAAGAATTCACCCCTCCACTTT	CASIRAKNSPLHF
-	TRBJ2-7	-	TRBV6-6	TGTGCCAGCAGCCTTTCTAACGAGCAGTACTTC	CASSLSNEQYF
-	TRBJ1-2	once	TRBV19	TGTGCCAGTAGTCCCCAGGAGGGTAACTATGGCTACACCTTC	CASSPQEGNYGYTF
-	TRBJ1-1	-	TRBV3-1	TGTGCCAGCAGCCATTTGAGGGACGACACTGAAGCTTTCTTT	CASSHLRDDTEAFF
-	TRBJ2-3	-	TRBV5-1	TGCGCCAGCAGCTTGGTAACAGGGCCTACAGATACGCAGTATTTT	CASSLVTGPTDTQYF
-	TRBJ1-2	-	TRBV20-1	TGCAGTGCTCCATCGAAGATGGGGACTAACTATGGCTACACCTTC	CSAPSKMGTNYGYTF
-	TRBJ1-2	-	TRBV7-2	TGTGCCAGCAGCCTGAGAGGGTCCTCTAACTATGGCTACACCTTC	CASSLRGSSNYGYTF
TRBD1	TRBJ1-5	-	TRBV27	TGTGCCAGCAGGACAGGGGGACAGCCCCAGCATTTT	CASRTGGQPQHF
TRBD1	TRBJ2-7	-	TRBV27	TGTGCCAGCAGTCGGGACAGGCCCCACGAGCAGTACTTC	CASSRDRPHEQYF
-	TRBJ1-1	-	TRBV29-1	TGCAGCGTTGAAGCCGGATTTGAAGCTTTCTTT	CSVEAGFEAFF
-	TRBJ2-5	-	TRBV28	TGTGCCAGCAGTTACCGCCCCAAAGAGACCCAGTACTTC	CASSYRPKETQYF
-	TRBJ1-1	-	TRBV27	TGTGCCACAAGGGCTTTTGACAGGCTGAACACTGAAGCTTTCTTT	CATRAFDRLNTEAFF
-	TRBJ2-5	-	TRBV29-1	TGCAGCGTTGAAGATCGCCGGGGGACCCAGTACTTC	CSVEDRRGTQYF
TRBD2	TRBJ2-1	once	TRBV3-1	TGTGCCAGCAGCCATCCTAGCGGGGGGGCCATAAATGAGCAGTTCTTC	CASSHPSGGAINEQFF
-	TRBJ1-5	-	TRBV20-1	TGCAGTGCGCAGGCAGCTGGAGATCAGCCCCAGCATTTT	CSAQAAGDQPQHF
TRBD1	TRBJ1-3	-	TRBV7-9	TGTGCCAGCAGTAAGGGGGCGCGTGGAAACACCATATATTTT	CASSKGARGNTIYF
-	TRBJ2-1	-	TRBV11-3	TGTGCCAGCAGCTTAGGATGGGGCAATGAGCAGTTCTTC	CASSLGWGNEQFF
-	TRBJ2-3	-	TRBV14	TGTGCCAGCAGCCAAGATAGGGGACTGGCAAGCACAGATACGCAGTATTTT	CASSQDRGLASTDTQYF
-	TRBJ1-2	-	TRBV10-3	TGTGCCATCATGGCCGCTCAGGGTTTTTATGGCTACACCTTC	CAIMAAQGFYGYTF
-	TRBJ2-7	-	TRBV9	TGTGCCAGCAGCGTACAGGAGCAAACCTACGAGCAGTACTTC	CASSVQEQTYEQYF